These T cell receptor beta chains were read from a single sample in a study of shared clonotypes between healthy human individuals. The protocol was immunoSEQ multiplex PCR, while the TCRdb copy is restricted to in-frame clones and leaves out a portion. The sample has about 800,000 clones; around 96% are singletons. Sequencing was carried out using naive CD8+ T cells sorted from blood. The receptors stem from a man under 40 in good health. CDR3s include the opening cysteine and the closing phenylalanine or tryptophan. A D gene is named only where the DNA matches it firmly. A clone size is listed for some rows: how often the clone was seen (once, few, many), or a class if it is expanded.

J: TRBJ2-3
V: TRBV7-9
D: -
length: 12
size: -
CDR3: CASSLGADTQYF
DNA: TGTGCCAGCAGCTTAGGGGCAGATACGCAGTATTTT

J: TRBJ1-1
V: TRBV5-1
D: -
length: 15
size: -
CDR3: CASSLAGAPNTEAFF
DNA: TGCGCCAGCAGCTTGGCAGGGGCTCCGAACACTGAAGCTTTCTTT

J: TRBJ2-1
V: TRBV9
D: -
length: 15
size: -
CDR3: CASSVGSLPYNEQFF
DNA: TGTGCCAGCAGCGTAGGGTCCCTCCCCTACAATGAGCAGTTCTTC

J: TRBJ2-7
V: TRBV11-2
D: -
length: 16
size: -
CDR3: CASSFPYERVSYEQYF
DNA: TGTGCCAGCAGCTTCCCGTACGAGCGGGTCTCCTACGAGCAGTACTTC

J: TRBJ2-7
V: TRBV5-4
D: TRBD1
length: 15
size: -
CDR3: CASSQQGASVHEQYF
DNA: TGTGCCAGCAGCCAACAGGGGGCGTCGGTTCACGAGCAGTACTTC

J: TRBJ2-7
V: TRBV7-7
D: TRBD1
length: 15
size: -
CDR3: CASSLEYGQGYEQYF
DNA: TGTGCCAGCAGCTTAGAATACGGACAGGGCTACGAGCAGTACTTC

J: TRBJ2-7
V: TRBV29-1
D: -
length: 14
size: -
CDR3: CSVEGLESSYEQYF
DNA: TGCAGCGTTGAAGGTCTAGAATCGTCCTACGAGCAGTACTTC

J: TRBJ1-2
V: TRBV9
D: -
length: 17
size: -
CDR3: CASSPGGWDAPSKGYTF
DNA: TGTGCCAGCAGCCCCGGAGGATGGGACGCTCCATCAAAGGGCTACACCTTC

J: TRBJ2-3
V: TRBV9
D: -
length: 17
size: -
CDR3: CASSYRTGSGFRDTQYF
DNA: TGTGCCAGCAGCTACCGGACTGGTAGCGGATTCAGAGATACGCAGTATTTT

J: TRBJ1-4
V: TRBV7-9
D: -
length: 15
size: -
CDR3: CASSFLREGDEKLFF
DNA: TGTGCCAGCAGCTTCCTCAGGGAAGGAGATGAAAAACTGTTTTTT

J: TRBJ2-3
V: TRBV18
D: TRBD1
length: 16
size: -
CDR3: CASSPRQGFLVDTQYF
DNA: TGTGCCAGCTCACCAAGACAGGGGTTTTTGGTAGATACGCAGTATTTT

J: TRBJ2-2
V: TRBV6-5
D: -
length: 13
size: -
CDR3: CASSYGGSGELFF
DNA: TGTGCCAGCAGTTACGGAGGATCCGGGGAGCTGTTTTTT

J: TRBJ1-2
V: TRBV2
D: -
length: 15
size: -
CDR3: CASRRGTGRGNGYTF
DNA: TGTGCCAGCAGGAGGGGAACAGGGAGGGGTAATGGCTACACCTTC

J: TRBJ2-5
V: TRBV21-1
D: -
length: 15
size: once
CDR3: CASSRLAGAGETQYF
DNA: TGTGCCAGCAGCAGACTCGCGGGGGCAGGAGAGACCCAGTACTTC

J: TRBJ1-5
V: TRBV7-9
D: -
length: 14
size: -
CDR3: CASSLTGNNQPQHF
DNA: TGTGCCAGCAGCTTAACAGGGAACAATCAGCCCCAGCATTTT

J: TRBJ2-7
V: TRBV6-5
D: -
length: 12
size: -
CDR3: CASSYGAHEQYF
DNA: TGTGCCAGCAGTTACGGTGCCCACGAGCAGTACTTC

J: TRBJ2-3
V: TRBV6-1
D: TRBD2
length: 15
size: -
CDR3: CASIKGLAGSDTQYF
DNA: TGTGCCAGCATTAAGGGACTAGCGGGTTCAGATACGCAGTATTTT

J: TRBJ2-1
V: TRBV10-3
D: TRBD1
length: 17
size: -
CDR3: CAISESIVGQGYNEQFF
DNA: TGTGCCATCAGTGAGTCGATCGTTGGACAGGGGTACAATGAGCAGTTCTTC

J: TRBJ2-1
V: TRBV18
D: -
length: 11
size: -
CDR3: CASSSRNEQFF
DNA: TGTGCCAGCTCATCTCGCAATGAGCAGTTCTTC

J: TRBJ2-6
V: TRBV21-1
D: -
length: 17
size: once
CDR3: CASSNWDRFSGANVLTF
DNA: TGTGCCAGCAGCAATTGGGACAGGTTTTCTGGGGCCAACGTCCTGACTTTC

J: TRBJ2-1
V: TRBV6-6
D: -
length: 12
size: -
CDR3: CASSLLDDEQFF
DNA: TGTGCCAGCAGTTTATTAGACGATGAGCAGTTCTTC

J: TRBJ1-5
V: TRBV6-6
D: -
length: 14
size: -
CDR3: CASSYREGNQPQHF
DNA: TGTGCCAGCAGTTACAGGGAGGGCAATCAGCCCCAGCATTTT

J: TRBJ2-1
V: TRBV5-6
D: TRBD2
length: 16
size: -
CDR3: CASSLEWTSLSNEQFF
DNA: TGTGCCAGCAGCTTGGAATGGACTAGCCTTTCCAATGAGCAGTTCTTC